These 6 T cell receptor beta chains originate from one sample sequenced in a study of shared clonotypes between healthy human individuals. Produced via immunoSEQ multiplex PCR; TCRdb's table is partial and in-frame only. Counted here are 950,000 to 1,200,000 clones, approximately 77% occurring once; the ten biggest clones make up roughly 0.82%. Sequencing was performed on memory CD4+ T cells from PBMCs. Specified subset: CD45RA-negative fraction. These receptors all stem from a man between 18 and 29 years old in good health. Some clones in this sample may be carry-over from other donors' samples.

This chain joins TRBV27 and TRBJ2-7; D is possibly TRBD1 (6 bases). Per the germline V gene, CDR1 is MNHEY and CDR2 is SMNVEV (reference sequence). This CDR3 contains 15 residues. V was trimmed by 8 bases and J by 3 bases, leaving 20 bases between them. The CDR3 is CASRPQEDRHYEQYF. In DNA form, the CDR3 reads TGTGCCAGCCGACCCCAAGAAGACAGGCACTACGAGCAGTACTTC.

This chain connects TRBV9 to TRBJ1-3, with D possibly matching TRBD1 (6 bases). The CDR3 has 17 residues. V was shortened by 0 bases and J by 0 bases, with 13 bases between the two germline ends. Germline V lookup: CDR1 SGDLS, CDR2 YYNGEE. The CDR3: CASSVAAGDNSGNTIYF. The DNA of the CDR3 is TGTGCCAGCAGCGTAGCGGCAGGGGATAACTCTGGAAACACCATATATTTT.

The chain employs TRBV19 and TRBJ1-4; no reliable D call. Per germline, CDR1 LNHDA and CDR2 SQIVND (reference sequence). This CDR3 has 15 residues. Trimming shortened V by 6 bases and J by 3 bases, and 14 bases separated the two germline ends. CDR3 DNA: TGTGCCAGTAGAGCGACACGGGCGGCTAATGAAAAACTGTTTTTT. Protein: CASRATRAANEKLFF.

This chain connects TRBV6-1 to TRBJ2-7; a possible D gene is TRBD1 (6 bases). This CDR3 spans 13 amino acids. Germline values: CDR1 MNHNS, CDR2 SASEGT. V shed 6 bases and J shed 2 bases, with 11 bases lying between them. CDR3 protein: CASRVEGAYEQYF. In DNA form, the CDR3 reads TGTGCCAGCAGGGTAGAGGGGGCCTACGAGCAGTACTTC.

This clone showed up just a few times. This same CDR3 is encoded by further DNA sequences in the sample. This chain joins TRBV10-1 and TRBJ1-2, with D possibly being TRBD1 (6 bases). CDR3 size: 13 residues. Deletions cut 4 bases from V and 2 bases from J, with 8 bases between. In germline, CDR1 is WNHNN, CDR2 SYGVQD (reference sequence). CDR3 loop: CASSAGQNYGYTF. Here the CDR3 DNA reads TGCGCCAGCAGTGCCGGACAGAACTATGGCTACACCTTC.

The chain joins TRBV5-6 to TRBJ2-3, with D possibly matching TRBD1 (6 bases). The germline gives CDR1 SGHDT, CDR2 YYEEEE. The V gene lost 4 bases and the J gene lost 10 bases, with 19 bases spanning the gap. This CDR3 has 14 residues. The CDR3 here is CASSHTSAGDPQYF. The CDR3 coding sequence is TGTGCCAGCAGCCATACTTCCGCAGGGGACCCGCAGTATTTT.